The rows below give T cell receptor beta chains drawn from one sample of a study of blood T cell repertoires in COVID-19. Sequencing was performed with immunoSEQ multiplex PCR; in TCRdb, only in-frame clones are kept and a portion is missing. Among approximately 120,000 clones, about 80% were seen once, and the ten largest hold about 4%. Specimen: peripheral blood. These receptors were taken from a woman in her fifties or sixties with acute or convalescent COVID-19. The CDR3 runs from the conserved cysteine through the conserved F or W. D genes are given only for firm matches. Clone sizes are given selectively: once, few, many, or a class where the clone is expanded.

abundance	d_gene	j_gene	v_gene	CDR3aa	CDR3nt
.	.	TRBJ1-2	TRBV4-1	CASNRGIHGYTF	TGCGCCAGCAATCGGGGGATCCATGGCTACACCTTC
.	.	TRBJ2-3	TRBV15	CATSPMGLLGDTQYF	TGTGCCACCAGCCCTATGGGACTTTTGGGAGATACGCAGTATTTT
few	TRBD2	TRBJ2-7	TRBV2	CASSSWEGLLVTPYEQYF	TGTGCCAGCAGTAGTTGGGAGGGGCTCCTCGTCACCCCCTACGAGCAGTACTTC
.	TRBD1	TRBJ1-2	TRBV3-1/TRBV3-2	CASSQATGKGYTF	TGTGCCAGCAGCCAGGCGACAGGGAAAGGCTACACCTTC
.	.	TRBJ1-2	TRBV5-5	CASSLVQGMGVDYGYTF	TGTGCCAGCAGCTTGGTACAGGGTATGGGGGTAGACTATGGCTACACCTTC
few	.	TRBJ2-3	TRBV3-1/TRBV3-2	CASSRKTHTDTQYF	TGTGCCAGCAGCCGCAAGACACACACAGATACGCAGTATTTT
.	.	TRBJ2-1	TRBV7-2	CASSFTGGGYNEQFF	TGTGCCAGCAGCTTCACGGGGGGCGGCTACAATGAGCAGTTCTTC
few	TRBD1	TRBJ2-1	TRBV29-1	CSVLDRVSIDEQFF	TGCAGCGTCCTCGACAGGGTGAGCATAGATGAGCAGTTCTTC
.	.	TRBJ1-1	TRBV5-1	CASSLAGANTEAFF	TGCGCCAGCAGCTTGGCAGGGGCGAACACTGAAGCTTTCTTT
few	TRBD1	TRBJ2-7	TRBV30	CAWTAGGRSYEQYF	TGTGCCTGGACCGCAGGGGGCCGTTCCTACGAGCAGTACTTC
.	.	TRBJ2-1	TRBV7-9	CASSPSGGEQFF	TGTGCCAGCAGCCCCTCCGGAGGTGAGCAGTTCTTC
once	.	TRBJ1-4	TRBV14	CASSQGRYRDEKLFF	TGTGCCAGCAGCCAAGGAAGGTACAGGGACGAAAAACTGTTTTTT
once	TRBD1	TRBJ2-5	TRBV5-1	CASSLLGQGVGETQYF	TGCGCCAGCAGCTTGCTGGGACAGGGGGTAGGAGAGACCCAGTACTTC
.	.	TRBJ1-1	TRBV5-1	CASSPNGRTNTEAFF	TGCGCCAGCAGCCCGAACGGGAGGACGAACACTGAAGCTTTCTTT
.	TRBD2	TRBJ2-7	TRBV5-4	CASSAGLAGGIGEQYF	TGTGCCAGCAGCGCCGGACTAGCGGGGGGTATCGGCGAGCAGTACTTC
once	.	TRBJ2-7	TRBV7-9	CASSLGLGGYEQYF	TGTGCCAGCAGCTTAGGTCTAGGGGGCTACGAGCAGTACTTC
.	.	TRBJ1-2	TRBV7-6	CASSKRQTPNYGYTF	TGTGCCAGCAGCAAAAGACAGACTCCTAACTATGGCTACACCTTC
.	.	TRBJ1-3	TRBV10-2	CASGVSMHTIYF	TGCGCCTCGGGGGTTTCGATGCACACCATATATTTT
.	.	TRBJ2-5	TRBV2	CASSREGQETQYF	TGTGCCAGCAGCCGGGAAGGCCAAGAGACCCAGTACTTC
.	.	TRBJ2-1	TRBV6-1	CASSEQGLEQFF	TGTGCCAGCAGTGAACAGGGACTTGAGCAGTTCTTC
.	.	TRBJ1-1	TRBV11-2	CASSLGRGGTEAFF	TGTGCCAGCAGCTTAGGTAGGGGAGGGACTGAAGCTTTCTTT
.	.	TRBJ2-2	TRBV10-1	CASTKGPGDTNTGELFF	TGCGCCAGCACCAAGGGCCCAGGGGACACGAACACCGGGGAGCTGTTTTTT
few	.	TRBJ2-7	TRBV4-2	CASSQDGLSGAYEQYF	TGTGCCAGCAGCCAAGATGGACTCTCGGGAGCCTACGAGCAGTACTTC
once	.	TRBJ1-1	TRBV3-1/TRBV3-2	CASSRSGLPGEAFF	TGTGCCAGCAGCCGGAGTGGACTCCCGGGTGAAGCTTTCTTT
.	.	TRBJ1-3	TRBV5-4	CASSLREAGNTIYF	TGTGCCAGCAGCTTAAGGGAGGCTGGAAACACCATATATTTT
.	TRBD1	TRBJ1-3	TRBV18	CASSPVGQGNLSGNTIYF	TGTGCCAGCTCACCAGTTGGACAGGGGAATCTCTCTGGAAACACCATATATTTT
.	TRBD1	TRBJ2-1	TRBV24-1	CATSDFKGTGIHEQFF	TGTGCCACCAGTGATTTTAAGGGGACAGGGATCCATGAGCAGTTCTTC
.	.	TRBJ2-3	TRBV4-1	CASSPSSVRTDTQYF	TGCGCCAGCAGCCCCTCTTCGGTACGCACAGATACGCAGTATTTT
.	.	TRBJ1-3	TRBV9	CASSAAGGSGNTIYF	TGTGCCAGCAGCGCAGCCGGCGGCTCTGGAAACACCATATATTTT
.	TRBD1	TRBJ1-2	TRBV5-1	CASSTVPTGGYGYTF	TGCGCCAGCAGCACCGTTCCGACAGGGGGCTATGGCTACACCTTC
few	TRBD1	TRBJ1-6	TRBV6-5	CASRDRVNSPLHF	TGTGCCAGCCGGGACAGGGTTAATTCACCCCTCCACTTT
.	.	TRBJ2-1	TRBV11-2	CASSHREQFF	TGTGCCAGCAGCCATAGAGAGCAGTTCTTC
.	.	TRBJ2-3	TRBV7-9	CASSSRQKHDTQYF	TGTGCCAGCAGCTCCAGACAGAAACACGATACGCAGTATTTT
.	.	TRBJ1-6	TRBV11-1	CASSLASHRSPLHF	TGTGCCAGCAGCTTAGCGAGCCACCGCTCACCCCTCCACTTT
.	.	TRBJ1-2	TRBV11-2	CASSLDRVNYGYTF	TGTGCCAGCAGCTTAGACAGGGTAAACTATGGCTACACCTTC
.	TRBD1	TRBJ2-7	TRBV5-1	CASRLFGTGDGYEQYF	TGCGCCAGCAGACTGTTCGGGACAGGGGACGGCTACGAGCAGTACTTC
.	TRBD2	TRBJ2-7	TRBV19	CASSIRNLAGGPYEQYF	TGTGCCAGTAGTATCCGGAACCTAGCGGGAGGGCCATACGAGCAGTACTTC
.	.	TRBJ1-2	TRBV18	CASSPSRQASGYTF	TGTGCCAGCTCACCCTCCCGACAGGCTAGTGGCTACACCTTC
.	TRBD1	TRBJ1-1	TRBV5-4	CASSWTGRSTEAFF	TGTGCCAGCAGCTGGACAGGGAGGAGCACTGAAGCTTTCTTT
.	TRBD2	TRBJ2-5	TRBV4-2	CASSLTSGGVQETQYF	TGTGCCAGCAGCCTTACTAGCGGGGGAGTACAAGAGACCCAGTACTTC
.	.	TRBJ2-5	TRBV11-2	CASSFSPEETQYF	TGTGCCAGCAGCTTTTCGCCGGAAGAGACCCAGTACTTC